In this sample, the clone carrying this T cell receptor (beta chain) turned up a few times. Its cognate antigen is unknown. These data come from a study of CD8 T cells in ankylosing spondylitis. Study-level points and caveats: Seemingly characteristic of ankylosing spondylitis blood was a TCR beta motif consisting of several highly homologous variants. Significant enrichment of disease-linked clones was reportedly seen in matched ankylosing spondylitis synovial fluid. Disease-linked clones, CD8+, were relatively rare in peripheral blood.

Germline lookup yields CDR1 MGHRA and CDR2 YSYEKL. The CDR3 extends over 17 amino acids. Trimming cost V 0 bases and J 7 bases; bases outside gene matches: 7. TCRdb used MiXCR to reprocess the 5' RACE reads, holding one entry per CDR3 protein. Counted here are about 540,000 distinct CDR3 sequences, 12% occurring once; the ten biggest clones make up 6.8%. The specimen sequenced was blood, either unsorted or a sorted T cell fraction (not recorded which). The genes are TRBV4-1 and TRBJ2-1; TRBD2 aligns across 12 bases. This TCR was recovered from a male donor with ankylosing spondylitis. CDR3 protein: CASSQELQTSGRNEQFF. CDR3 DNA sequence: TGCGCCAGCAGCCAAGAGTTACAGACTAGCGGGAGAAATGAGCAGTTCTTC.